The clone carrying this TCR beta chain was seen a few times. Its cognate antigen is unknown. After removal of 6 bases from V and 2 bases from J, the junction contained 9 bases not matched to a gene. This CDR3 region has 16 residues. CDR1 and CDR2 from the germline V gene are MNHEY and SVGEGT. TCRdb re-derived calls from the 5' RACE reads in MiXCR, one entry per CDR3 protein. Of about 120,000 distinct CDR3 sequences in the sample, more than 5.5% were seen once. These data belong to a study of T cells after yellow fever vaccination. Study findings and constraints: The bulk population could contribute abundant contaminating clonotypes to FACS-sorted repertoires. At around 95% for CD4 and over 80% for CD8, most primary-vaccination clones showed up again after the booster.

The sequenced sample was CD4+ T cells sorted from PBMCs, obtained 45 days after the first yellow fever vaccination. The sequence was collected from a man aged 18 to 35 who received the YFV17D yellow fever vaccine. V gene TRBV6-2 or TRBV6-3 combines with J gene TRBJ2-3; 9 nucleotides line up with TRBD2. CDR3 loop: CASSPRSGGTTDTQYF. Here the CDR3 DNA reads TGTGCCAGCAGCCCTAGGAGCGGGGGGACCACAGATACGCAGTATTTT.